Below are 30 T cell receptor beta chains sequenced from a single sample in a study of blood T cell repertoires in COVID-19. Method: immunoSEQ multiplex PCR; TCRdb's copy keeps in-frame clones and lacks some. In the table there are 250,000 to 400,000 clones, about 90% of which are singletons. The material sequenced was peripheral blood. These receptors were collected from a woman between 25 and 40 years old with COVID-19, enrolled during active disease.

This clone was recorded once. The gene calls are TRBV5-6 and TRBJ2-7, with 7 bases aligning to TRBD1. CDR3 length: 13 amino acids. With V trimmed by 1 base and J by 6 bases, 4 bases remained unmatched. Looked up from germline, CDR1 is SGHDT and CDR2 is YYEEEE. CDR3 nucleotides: TGTGCCAGCAGCTTGCCGACAGGGTTCGAGCAGTACTTC. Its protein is CASSLPTGFEQYF.

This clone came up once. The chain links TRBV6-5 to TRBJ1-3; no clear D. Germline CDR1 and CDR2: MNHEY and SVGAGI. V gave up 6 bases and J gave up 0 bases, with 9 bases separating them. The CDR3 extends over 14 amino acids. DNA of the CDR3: TGTGCCAGCAGGCGCGGGGTCTCTGGAAACACCATATATTTT. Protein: CASRRGVSGNTIYF.

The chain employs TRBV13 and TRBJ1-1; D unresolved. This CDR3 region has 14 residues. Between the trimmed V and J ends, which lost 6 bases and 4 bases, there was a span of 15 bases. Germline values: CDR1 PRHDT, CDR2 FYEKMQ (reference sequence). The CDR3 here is CASRVIGGATEAFF. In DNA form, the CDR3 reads TGTGCCAGCAGGGTTATCGGAGGTGCCACTGAAGCTTTCTTT.

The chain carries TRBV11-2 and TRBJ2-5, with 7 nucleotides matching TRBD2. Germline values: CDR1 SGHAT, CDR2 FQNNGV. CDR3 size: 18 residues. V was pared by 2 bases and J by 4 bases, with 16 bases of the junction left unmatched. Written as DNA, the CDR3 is TGTGCCAGCAGCTTAACCGACTCTAGCGGCGAGGATCCAGAGACCCAGTACTTC. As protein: CASSLTDSSGEDPETQYF.

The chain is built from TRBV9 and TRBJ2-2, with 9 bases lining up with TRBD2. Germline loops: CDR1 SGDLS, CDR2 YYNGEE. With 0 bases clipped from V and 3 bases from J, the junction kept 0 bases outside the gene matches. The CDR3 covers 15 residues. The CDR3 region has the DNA TGTGCCAGCAGCGTAGTAGCGGGGGACACCGGGGAGCTGTTTTTT. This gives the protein CASSVVAGDTGELFF.

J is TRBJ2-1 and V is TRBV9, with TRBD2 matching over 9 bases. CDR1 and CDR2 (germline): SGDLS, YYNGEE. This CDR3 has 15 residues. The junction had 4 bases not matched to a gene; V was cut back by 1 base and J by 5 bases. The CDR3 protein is CASSVLAGVNNEQFF. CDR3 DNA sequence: TGTGCCAGCAGCGTATTAGCGGGAGTCAACAATGAGCAGTTCTTC.

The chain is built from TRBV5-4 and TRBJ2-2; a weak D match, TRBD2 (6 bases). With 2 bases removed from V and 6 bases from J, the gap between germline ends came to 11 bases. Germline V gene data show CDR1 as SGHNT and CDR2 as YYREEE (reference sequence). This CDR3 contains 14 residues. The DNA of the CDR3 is TGTGCCAGCAGCTTAGGAGGGATCGCCGGGGAGCTGTTTTTT. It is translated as CASSLGGIAGELFF.

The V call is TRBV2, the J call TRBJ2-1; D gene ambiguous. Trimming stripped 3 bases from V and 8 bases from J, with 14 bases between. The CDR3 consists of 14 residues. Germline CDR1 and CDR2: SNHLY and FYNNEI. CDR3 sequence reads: CASSDGAGVYEQFF. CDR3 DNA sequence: TGTGCCAGCAGTGACGGAGCTGGAGTCTATGAGCAGTTCTTC.

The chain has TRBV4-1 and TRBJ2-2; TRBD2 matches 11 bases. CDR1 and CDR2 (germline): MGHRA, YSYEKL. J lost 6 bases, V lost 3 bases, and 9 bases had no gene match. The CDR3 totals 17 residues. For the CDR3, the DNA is TGCGCCAGCAGCCAGGGTAGCGGGAGGGCGAGGGCCGGGGAGCTGTTTTTT. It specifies CASSQGSGRARAGELFF.

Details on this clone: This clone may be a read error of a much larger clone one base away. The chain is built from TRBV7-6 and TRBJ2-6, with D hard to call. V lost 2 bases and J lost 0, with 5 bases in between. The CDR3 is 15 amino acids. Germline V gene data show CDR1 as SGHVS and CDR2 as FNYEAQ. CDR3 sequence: CASSLRDSGANVLTF. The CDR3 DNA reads TGTGCCAGCAGCTTAAGAGACTCTGGGGCCAACGTCCTGACTTTC.

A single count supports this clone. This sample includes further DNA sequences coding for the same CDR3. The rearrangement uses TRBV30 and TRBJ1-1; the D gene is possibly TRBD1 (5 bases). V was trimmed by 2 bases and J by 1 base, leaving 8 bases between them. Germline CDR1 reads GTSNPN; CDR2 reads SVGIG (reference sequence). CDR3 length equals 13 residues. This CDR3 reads CAWSSDRNTEAFF. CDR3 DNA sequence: TGTGCCTGGAGTTCTGACAGGAACACTGAAGCTTTCTTT.

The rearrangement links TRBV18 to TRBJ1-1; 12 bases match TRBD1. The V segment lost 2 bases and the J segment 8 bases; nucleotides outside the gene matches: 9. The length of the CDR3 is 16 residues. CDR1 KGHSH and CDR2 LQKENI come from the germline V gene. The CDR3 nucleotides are TGTGCCAGCTCACCATTCCAGGGACAGGGGGCATGGGAAGCTTTCTTT. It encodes CASSPFQGQGAWEAFF.

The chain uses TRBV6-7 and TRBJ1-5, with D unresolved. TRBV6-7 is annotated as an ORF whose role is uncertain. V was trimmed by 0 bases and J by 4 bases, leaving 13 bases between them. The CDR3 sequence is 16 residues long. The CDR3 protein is CASSYSSLGKNQPQHF. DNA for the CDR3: TGTGCCAGCAGTTACTCGAGTCTAGGCAAGAATCAGCCCCAGCATTTT.

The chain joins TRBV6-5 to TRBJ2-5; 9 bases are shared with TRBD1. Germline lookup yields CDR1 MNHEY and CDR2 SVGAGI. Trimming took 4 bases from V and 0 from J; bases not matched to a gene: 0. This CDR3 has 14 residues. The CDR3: CASSWTGDQETQYF. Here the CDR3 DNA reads TGTGCCAGCAGTTGGACAGGGGACCAAGAGACCCAGTACTTC.

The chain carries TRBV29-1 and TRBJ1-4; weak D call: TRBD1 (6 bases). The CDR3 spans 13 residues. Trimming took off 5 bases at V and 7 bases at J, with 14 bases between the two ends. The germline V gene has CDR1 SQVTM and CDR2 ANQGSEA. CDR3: CSVSGVGSEKLFF. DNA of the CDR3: TGCAGCGTTTCAGGGGTCGGCAGTGAAAAACTGTTTTTT. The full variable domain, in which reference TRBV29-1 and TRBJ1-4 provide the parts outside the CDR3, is SAVISQKPSRDICQRGTSLTIQCQVDSQVTMMFWYRQQPGQSLTLIATANQGSEATYESGFVIDKFPISRPNLTFSTLTVSNMSPEDSSIYLCSVSGVGSEKLFFGSGTQLSVL.

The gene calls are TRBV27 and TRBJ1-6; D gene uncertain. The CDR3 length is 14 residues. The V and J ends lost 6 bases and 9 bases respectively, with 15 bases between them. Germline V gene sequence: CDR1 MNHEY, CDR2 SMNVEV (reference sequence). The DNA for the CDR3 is TGTGCCAGCAGCCCGGAGACGCTCGTTTCACCCCTCCACTTT. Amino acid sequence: CASSPETLVSPLHF.

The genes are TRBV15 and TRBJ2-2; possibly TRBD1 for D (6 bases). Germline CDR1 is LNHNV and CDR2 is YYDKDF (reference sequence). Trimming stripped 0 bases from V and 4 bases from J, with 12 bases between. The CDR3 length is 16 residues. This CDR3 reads CATSRDTGFGTGELFF. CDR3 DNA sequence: TGTGCCACCAGCAGAGATACAGGGTTTGGCACCGGGGAGCTGTTTTTT.

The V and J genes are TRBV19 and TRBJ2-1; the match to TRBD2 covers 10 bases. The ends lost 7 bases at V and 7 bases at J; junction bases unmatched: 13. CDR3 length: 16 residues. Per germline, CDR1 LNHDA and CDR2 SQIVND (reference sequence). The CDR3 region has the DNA TGTGCCAGTACCACAATAAGCGGGAGGGGATCGAATGAGCAGTTCTTC. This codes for CASTTISGRGSNEQFF.

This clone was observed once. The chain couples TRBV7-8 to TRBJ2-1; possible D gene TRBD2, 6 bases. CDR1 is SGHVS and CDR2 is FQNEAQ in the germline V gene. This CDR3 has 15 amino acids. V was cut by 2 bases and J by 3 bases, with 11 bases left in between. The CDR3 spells CASSLPGESYNEQFF. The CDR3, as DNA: TGTGCCAGCAGCTTACCGGGGGAGAGCTACAATGAGCAGTTCTTC.

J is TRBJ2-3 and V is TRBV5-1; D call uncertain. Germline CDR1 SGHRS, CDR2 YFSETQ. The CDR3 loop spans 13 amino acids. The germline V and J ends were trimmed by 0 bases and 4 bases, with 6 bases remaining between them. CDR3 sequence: CASSLGSPDTQYF. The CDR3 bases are TGCGCCAGCAGCTTGGGTAGCCCAGATACGCAGTATTTT.

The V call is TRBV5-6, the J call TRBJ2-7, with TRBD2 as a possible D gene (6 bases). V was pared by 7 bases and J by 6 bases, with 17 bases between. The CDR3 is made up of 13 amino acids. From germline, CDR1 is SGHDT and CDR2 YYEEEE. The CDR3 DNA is TGTGCCAGCTCCGGGACTCCCATGCGCGAGCAGTACTTC. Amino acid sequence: CASSGTPMREQYF.

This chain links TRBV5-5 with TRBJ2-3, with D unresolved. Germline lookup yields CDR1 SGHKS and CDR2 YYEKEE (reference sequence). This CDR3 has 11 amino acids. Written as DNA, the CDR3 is TGTCCGGAGTGGTGCACAGATACGCAGTATTTT. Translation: CPEWCTDTQYF.

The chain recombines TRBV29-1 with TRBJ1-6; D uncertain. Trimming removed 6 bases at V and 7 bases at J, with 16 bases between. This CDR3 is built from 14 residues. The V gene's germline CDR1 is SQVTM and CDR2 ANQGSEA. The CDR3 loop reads CSVMETGGNSPLHF. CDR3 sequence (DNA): TGCAGCGTCATGGAGACGGGAGGAAATTCACCCCTCCACTTT. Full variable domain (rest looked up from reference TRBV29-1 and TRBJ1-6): SAVISQKPSRDICQRGTSLTIQCQVDSQVTMMFWYRQQPGQSLTLIATANQGSEATYESGFVIDKFPISRPNLTFSTLTVSNMSPEDSSIYLCSVMETGGNSPLHFGNGTRLTVT.

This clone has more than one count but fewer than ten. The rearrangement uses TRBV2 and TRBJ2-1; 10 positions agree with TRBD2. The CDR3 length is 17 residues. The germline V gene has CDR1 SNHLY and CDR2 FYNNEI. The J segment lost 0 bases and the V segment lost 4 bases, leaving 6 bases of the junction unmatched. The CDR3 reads CASSVSGRPSSYNEQFF. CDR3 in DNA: TGTGCCAGCAGTGTTAGCGGGAGGCCCTCCTCCTACAATGAGCAGTTCTTC.

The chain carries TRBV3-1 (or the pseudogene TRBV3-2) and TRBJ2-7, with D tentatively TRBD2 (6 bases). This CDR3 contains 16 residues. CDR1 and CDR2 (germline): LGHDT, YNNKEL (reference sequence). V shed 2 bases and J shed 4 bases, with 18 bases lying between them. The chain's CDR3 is CASSQSAASVTYEQYF. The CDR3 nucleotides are TGTGCCAGCAGCCAATCGGCTGCTAGCGTAACGTACGAGCAGTACTTC.

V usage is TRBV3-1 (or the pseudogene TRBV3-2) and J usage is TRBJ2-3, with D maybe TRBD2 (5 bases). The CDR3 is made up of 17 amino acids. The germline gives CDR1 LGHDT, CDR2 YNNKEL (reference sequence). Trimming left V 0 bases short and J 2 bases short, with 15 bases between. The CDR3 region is CASSQDIGSRFTDTQYF. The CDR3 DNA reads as TGTGCCAGCAGCCAAGATATAGGGAGTCGGTTCACAGATACGCAGTATTTT.

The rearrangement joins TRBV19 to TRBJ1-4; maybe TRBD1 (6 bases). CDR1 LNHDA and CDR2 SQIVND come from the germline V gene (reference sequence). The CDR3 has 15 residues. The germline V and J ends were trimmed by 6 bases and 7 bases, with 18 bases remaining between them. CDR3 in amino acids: CASRPHTGRSEKLFF. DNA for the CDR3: TGTGCCAGTAGACCCCACACAGGGAGAAGTGAAAAACTGTTTTTT.

The CDR3 is CATSRDIFGQGREKLFF. CDR3 bases: TGTGCCACCAGCAGAGATATCTTCGGGCAGGGCCGAGAAAAACTGTTTTTT. This chain uses TRBV15 with TRBJ1-4; tentative D call: TRBD1 (5 bases). Trimming removed 0 bases from V and 8 bases from J, with 19 bases in between. Germline loops: CDR1 LNHNV, CDR2 YYDKDF (reference sequence). The CDR3 is 17 residues long.

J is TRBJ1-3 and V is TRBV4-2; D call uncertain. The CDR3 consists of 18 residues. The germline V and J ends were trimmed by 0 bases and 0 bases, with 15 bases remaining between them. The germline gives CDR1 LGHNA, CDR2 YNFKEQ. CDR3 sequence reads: CASSQDPASATSGNTIYF. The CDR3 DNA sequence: TGTGCCAGCAGCCAAGACCCTGCCAGCGCGACCTCTGGAAACACCATATATTTT.

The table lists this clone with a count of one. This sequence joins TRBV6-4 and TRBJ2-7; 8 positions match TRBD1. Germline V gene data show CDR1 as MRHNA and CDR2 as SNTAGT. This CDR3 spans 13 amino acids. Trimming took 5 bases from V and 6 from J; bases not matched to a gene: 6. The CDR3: CASSPTGESEQYF. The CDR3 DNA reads TGTGCCAGCAGTCCGACAGGGGAGAGCGAGCAGTACTTC.